There are a few counts of the clone carrying this TCR beta chain. This CDR3 region has 14 residues. V was cut by 1 base and J by 8 bases, with 14 bases left in between. Germline CDR1 SGHTA, CDR2 FQGTGA. The data belong to a study of blood T cell repertoires in COVID-19. Overall study context: Samples of COVID-19 (acute and convalescent) were obtained from the United States, Italy and Spain. Sample material is recorded as cDNA or gDNA derived from T cells, B-cell-depleted T cells, or PBMCs.

Per the authors' pipeline: Reference gene primer amplification in the assay estimated nucleated cell counts. The method was immunoSEQ multiplex PCR; TCRdb's version includes in-frame clones alone and lacks a portion of them. That table is the source of V, J and clone size, and D and trimming were worked out from the DNA. Among approximately 150,000 clones, roughly 87% were seen once, and the ten largest hold about 5%. The clonotype comes from a human donor in a cohort sampled during active COVID-19. Sequencing was carried out using peripheral blood. This rearrangement joins TRBV7-3 to TRBJ1-2; D is unclear. CDR3 residues: CASSLNSGEGGYTF. The CDR3 DNA sequence: TGTGCCAGCAGCTTAAATTCGGGAGAAGGAGGCTACACCTTC. The full variable domain, with the rest looked up from reference TRBV7-3 and TRBJ1-2, is GAGVSQTPSNKVTEKGKYVELRCDPISGHTALYWYRQSLGQGPEFLIYFQGTGAADDSGLPNDRFFAVRPEGSVSTLKIQRTERGDSAVYLCASSLNSGEGGYTFGSGTRLTVV.